This T cell receptor beta chain is from a study of OX40 agonist ivuxolimab in advanced cancers. Study-wide context: At roughly 83% male, the cohort had a mean age of 60 years, ranging from about 20 to 80. Of the participants, over 30% had some prior anti-PD-1, anti-PD-L1 or anti-CTLA-4 therapy, which was allowed.

Assay: immunoSEQ multiplex PCR; the TCRdb copy retains only in-frame clones and omits some. Among over 80,000 clones listed, 88% were seen once. Study-wide points: Undetermined was the antigen specificity of the expanded peripheral T cells.

Trimming pared 2 bases from V and 6 bases from J, leaving 8 bases between. The CDR3 covers 12 residues. Looked up from germline, CDR1 is GTSNPN and CDR2 is SVGIG (reference sequence). Concerning this clone: Its matching antigen is unknown.

Exclusion applied to patients with autoimmune disease history or systemic immunosuppression. The specimen comprised CD4+ or CD8+ T cells sorted from blood, sampled in a trial of the OX40 agonist ivuxolimab. J is TRBJ1-5 and V is TRBV30; weak D call: TRBD1 (5 bases). This sequence originates from an adult with an advanced solid tumor such as melanoma, head and neck, liver or kidney cancer. Here the CDR3 DNA reads TGTGCCTGGAGTAAGGGGCCTCAGCCCCAGCATTTT. Amino acids: CAWSKGPQPQHF.